A single sample is the source of the 27 T cell receptor beta chains below, sequenced in a study of cytomegalovirus exposure and HLA in healthy donors. Both 60 Vbeta primers and 13 Jbeta primers went into the PCR. Sequencing used immunoSEQ multiplex PCR; TCRdb keeps in-frame clones, though not all of them. The sample lists roughly 120,000 clones, under 85% occurring once. Sequencing was carried out using PBMCs. Receptors were obtained from a man in his forties in good health and CMV-seronegative.

The chain has TRBV4-1 and TRBJ2-7, with TRBD1 as a possible D gene (5 bases). Trimming removed 4 bases at V and 2 bases at J, with 12 bases between. Germline V gene sequence: CDR1 MGHRA, CDR2 YSYEKL. There are 14 residues in the CDR3. The CDR3 protein is CASSPNQGTYEQYF. CDR3 nucleotide sequence: TGCGCCAGCAGCCCCAACCAGGGTACCTACGAGCAGTACTTC.

This chain connects TRBV19 to TRBJ2-2, with D possibly being TRBD1 (6 bases). Per the germline V gene, CDR1 is LNHDA and CDR2 is SQIVND (reference sequence). This CDR3 is built from 15 residues. Trimming took off 1 base at V and 1 base at J, with 7 bases between the two ends. The CDR3 protein is CASSIGQVNTGELFF. The CDR3 nucleotides read TGTGCCAGTAGTATAGGACAGGTGAACACCGGGGAGCTGTTTTTT.

There are a few counts of this clone. The chain links TRBV2 to TRBJ2-3; D is possibly TRBD2 (6 bases). The CDR3 extends over 11 amino acids. V lost 5 bases, J lost 6 bases, and 6 bases lay in between. Germline loops: CDR1 SNHLY, CDR2 FYNNEI. The CDR3 nucleotides are TGTGCCAGCAGTCGGGAGGATACGCAGTATTTT. This codes for CASSREDTQYF.

The chain carries TRBV4-3 and TRBJ1-1; 8 positions match TRBD1. J was trimmed by 11 bases and V by 0 bases; bases with no gene match: 11. The CDR3 length is 15 residues. Germline V gene lookup returns CDR1 LGHNA and CDR2 YSLEER. The CDR3 sequence: CASSQDAGGDSGAFF. The CDR3 nucleotides read TGCGCCAGCAGCCAAGATGCAGGGGGCGACAGTGGGGCTTTCTTT.

The chain couples TRBV7-2 to TRBJ1-3; weak D call: TRBD1 (5 bases). The V and J ends lost 4 bases and 3 bases respectively, with 16 bases between them. CDR3 length: 16 residues. The germline CDR1 and CDR2 sequences are SGHTA and FQGNSA. The CDR3 sequence is CASSYAGFKSGNTIYF. The CDR3 nucleotides are TGTGCCAGCAGCTATGCAGGGTTTAAGAGTGGAAACACCATATATTTT.

This CDR3 is CASSLKGLASTDTQYF. Here the CDR3 DNA reads TGTGCCAGCAGCTTGAAGGGGCTAGCGAGCACAGATACGCAGTATTTT. The chain has TRBV5-6 and TRBJ2-3, with D possibly being TRBD2 (6 bases). The CDR3 consists of 16 residues. Between the trimmed V and J ends, which lost 1 base and 0 bases, there was a span of 12 bases. Germline V CDR1 and CDR2: SGHDT, YYEEEE.

The chain uses TRBV15 and TRBJ2-5, with D tentatively TRBD1 (5 bases). The germline gives CDR1 LNHNV, CDR2 YYDKDF (reference sequence). The CDR3 has 13 residues. V was pared by 1 base and J by 2 bases, with 5 bases between. The CDR3 nucleotides are TGTGCCACCAGCAGAGGACAGCAAGAGACCCAGTACTTC. Translating it yields CATSRGQQETQYF. The entire variable domain, with the rest obtained from reference TRBV15 and TRBJ2-5, is as follows: DAMVIQNPRYQVTQFGKPVTLSCSQTLNHNVMYWYQQKSSQAPKLLFHYYDKDFNNEADTPDNFQSRRPNTSFCFLDIRSPGLGDTAMYLCATSRGQQETQYFGPGTRLLVL.

The rearrangement joins TRBV7-2 to TRBJ1-1; 7 nucleotides line up with TRBD1. This CDR3 contains 16 residues. With V trimmed by 5 bases and J by 0 bases, 9 bases remained unmatched. Germline CDR1 and CDR2: SGHTA and FQGNSA. The DNA for the CDR3 is TGTGCCAGCAGCCGGGACAGACCTCAGCTGAACACTGAAGCTTTCTTT. Translation: CASSRDRPQLNTEAFF.

CDR3 nucleotide sequence: TGTGCCAGCAGCTCCGGTAGGACAGGGGGGACTGAAGCTTTCTTT. Protein sequence: CASSSGRTGGTEAFF. This chain links TRBV7-2 with TRBJ1-1, with 10 bases that match TRBD1. This CDR3 is built from 15 residues. V trimming: 4 bases; J trimming: 5 bases; junction bases outside the gene matches: 7. Germline CDR1 reads SGHTA; CDR2 reads FQGNSA.

The rearrangement uses TRBV11-2 and TRBJ2-1; perhaps TRBD2 as D (7 bases). Germline V gene data show CDR1 as SGHAT and CDR2 as FQNNGV. The CDR3 runs to 15 residues. The V gene lost 5 bases and the J gene lost 7 bases, with 18 bases spanning the gap. CDR3 in DNA: TGTGCCAGCAGCCTTTCCGGGGGGCCGGGGAATGAGCAGTTCTTC. Translation gives CASSLSGGPGNEQFF.

This clone was detected once. The chain combines TRBV28 with TRBJ2-4, with D perhaps matching TRBD1 (5 bases). V shed 2 bases and J shed 0 bases, with 5 bases lying between them. There are 14 residues in the CDR3. Looked up from germline, CDR1 is MDHEN and CDR2 is SYDVKM. CDR3 sequence reads: CASSLGQAKNIQYF. Here the CDR3 DNA reads TGTGCCAGCAGTTTAGGACAAGCCAAAAACATTCAGTACTTC.

In this sample, this clone turned up a few times. The DNA for the CDR3 is TGTGCCATCAGTGAGTCGCAGAATCCAGGGACTCCAACCCACACCGGGGAGCTGTTTTTT. This encodes CAISESQNPGTPTHTGELFF. The chain carries TRBV10-3 and TRBJ2-2; possible D gene TRBD2, 6 bases. V lost 0 bases and J lost 3, with 23 bases in between. Germline V gene lookup returns CDR1 ENHRY and CDR2 SYGVKD. CDR3 length: 20 residues.

This sequence joins TRBV9 and TRBJ1-1; D unresolved. Trimming took 3 bases from V and 7 from J, leaving 13 bases between them. From germline, CDR1 is SGDLS and CDR2 YYNGEE. The CDR3 spans 13 residues. As DNA, the CDR3 is TGTGCCAGCAGCGCCGTTGAGAGAGGTGAAGCTTTCTTT. Amino acid sequence: CASSAVERGEAFF. Drawing the rest from reference TRBV9 and TRBJ1-1, the complete variable domain is DSGVTQTPKHLITATGQRVTLRCSPRSGDLSVYWYQQSLDQGLQFLIQYYNGEERAKGNILERFSAQQFPDLHSELNLSSLELGDSALYFCASSAVERGEAFFGQGTRLTVV.

The chain employs TRBV15 and TRBJ2-3, with 10 bases identical to TRBD1. CDR1 and CDR2 from the germline V gene are LNHNV and YYDKDF (reference sequence). The CDR3 runs to 16 residues. V shed 1 base and J 5 bases; nucleotides not matched to a gene: 6. The CDR3 sequence: CATSRVRDRGLDTQYF. CDR3 sequence (DNA): TGTGCCACCAGCAGAGTTAGGGACAGGGGTTTAGATACGCAGTATTTT.

This clone was seen a few times. The chain recombines TRBV4-1 with TRBJ1-2, with unresolved D. Germline V gene sequence: CDR1 MGHRA, CDR2 YSYEKL. The CDR3 totals 15 residues. V was shortened by 4 bases and J by 5 bases, with 17 bases between the two germline ends. The CDR3 region has the DNA TGCGCCAGCAGCCCAAATGCGGGCAGTCGATATGGCTACACCTTC. Amino acids: CASSPNAGSRYGYTF.

This clone was seen just once. The rearrangement links TRBV27 to TRBJ2-1; D is possibly TRBD2 (6 bases). The CDR3 is 15 amino acids. Trimming removed 3 bases at V and 1 base at J, with 10 bases between. The V gene's germline CDR1 is MNHEY and CDR2 SMNVEV (reference sequence). CDR3 region: CASSFGGVSYNEQFF. The CDR3 DNA is TGTGCCAGCAGTTTCGGAGGGGTTTCCTACAATGAGCAGTTCTTC.

V and J are TRBV5-4 and TRBJ1-1; TRBD1 aligns across 7 bases. The germline gives CDR1 SGHNT, CDR2 YYREEE (reference sequence). The junction had 4 bases not matched to a gene; V was cut back by 2 bases and J by 0 bases. This CDR3 contains 15 residues. CDR3 in amino acids: CASSLPQGVNTEAFF. DNA of the CDR3: TGTGCCAGCAGCTTACCTCAGGGGGTGAACACTGAAGCTTTCTTT.

V is TRBV9 and J is TRBJ2-7, with TRBD1 matching over 12 bases. Germline CDR1 reads SGDLS; CDR2 reads YYNGEE. J lost 6 bases, V lost 4 bases, and 20 bases had no gene match. This CDR3 is 19 amino acids long. The CDR3: CASSTQAGTGGVGLGEQYF. The CDR3 region has the DNA TGTGCCAGCAGCACTCAAGCTGGGACAGGGGGCGTAGGTTTGGGCGAGCAGTACTTC.

The gene calls are TRBV5-1 and TRBJ2-3, with TRBD1 matching over 7 bases. Trimming cost V 0 bases and J 5 bases; bases outside gene matches: 6. The CDR3 sequence is 15 residues long. Germline V lookup: CDR1 SGHRS, CDR2 YFSETQ. CDR3 sequence: CASSLGGQTLDTQYF. CDR3 in DNA: TGCGCCAGCAGCTTGGGGGGACAGACTCTAGATACGCAGTATTTT.

The gene calls are TRBV9 and TRBJ1-1; 8 nucleotides agree with TRBD1. This CDR3 has 15 amino acids. With V trimmed by 1 base and J by 1 base, 3 bases remained unmatched. Germline V gives CDR1 SGDLS, CDR2 YYNGEE. CDR3: CASSVTGTGNTEAFF. As DNA, the CDR3 is TGTGCCAGCAGCGTAACCGGGACAGGGAACACTGAAGCTTTCTTT.

In its sample, this clone was seen a few times. V and J are TRBV4-1 and TRBJ1-2, with 7 bases aligning to TRBD1. Per the germline V gene, CDR1 is MGHRA and CDR2 is YSYEKL. V was clipped by 0 bases and J by 2 bases; unmatched bases: 15. There are 19 residues in the CDR3. CDR3 loop: CASSQDRWAGGRLNYGYTF. CDR3 coding DNA: TGCGCCAGCAGCCAAGATCGGTGGGCAGGGGGTCGATTAAACTATGGCTACACCTTC.

Details on this clone: A read error is likely, as this CDR3 ends without the conserved phenylalanine or tryptophan. Because the CDR3's place on the DNA is in doubt, the DNA is left out and the CDR3 is given as listed by TCRdb. The chain carries TRBV6-5 and TRBJ2-7; the table's D call, TRBD1, has no DNA check behind it. The CDR3 length is 15 residues, termini included. The V gene's germline CDR1 is MNHEY and CDR2 SVGAGI. CDR3 in amino acids: CASSYARRTGPIVGG.

J is TRBJ2-1 and V is TRBV27; TRBD2 might be the D (7 bases). The CDR3 covers 14 residues. The ends were cut back, 0 bases at V and 5 bases at J, with 8 bases in the middle. The V gene's germline CDR1 is MNHEY and CDR2 SMNVEV (reference sequence). The CDR3 sequence is CASSLSGGHNEQFF. The CDR3 DNA reads TGTGCCAGCAGTTTATCGGGGGGGCACAATGAGCAGTTCTTC.

This clone showed up just once. The chain couples TRBV13 to TRBJ2-7; D call uncertain. The CDR3 runs to 13 residues. V shed 0 bases and J shed 6 bases, with 9 bases lying between them. From germline, CDR1 is PRHDT and CDR2 FYEKMQ (reference sequence). The CDR3 sequence: CASSLGRSLEQYF. Written as DNA, the CDR3 is TGTGCCAGCAGCTTAGGCAGGTCTCTCGAGCAGTACTTC.

V is TRBV7-8 and J is TRBJ2-3, with a tentative D call TRBD2 (5 bases). Trimming pared 2 bases from V and 8 bases from J, leaving 17 bases between. CDR3 length: 15 amino acids. Germline CDR1 is SGHVS and CDR2 is FQNEAQ. For the CDR3, the DNA is TGTGCCAGCAGCTTAACTAGTTTACCCCAGGTTACGCAGTATTTT. Encoded protein: CASSLTSLPQVTQYF.

Only one count was recorded for this clone. CDR3 in amino acids: CASSFGRRGGGNEQFF. The CDR3 region has the DNA TGTGCCAGCAGTTTTGGGAGGCGGGGGGGAGGGAATGAGCAGTTCTTC. The genes are TRBV28 and TRBJ2-1; TRBD2 matches at 9 bases. CDR1 is MDHEN, CDR2 SYDVKM, per germline. The CDR3 covers 16 residues. Unmatched junction bases numbered 10, after V lost 3 bases and J lost 7 bases. Drawing the rest from reference TRBV28 and TRBJ2-1, the complete variable domain is DVKVTQSSRYLVKRTGEKVFLECVQDMDHENMFWYRQDPGLGLRLIYFSYDVKMKEKGDIPEGYSVSREKKERFSLILESASTNQTSMYLCASSFGRRGGGNEQFFGPGTRLTVL.

This clone was detected once. The chain links TRBV29-1 to TRBJ1-3; TRBD1 is a possible D gene (6 bases). This CDR3 has 14 residues. Trimming took 7 bases from V and 1 from J, leaving 14 bases between them. Germline V lookup: CDR1 SQVTM, CDR2 ANQGSEA. CDR3 amino acids: CSAARTGSGNTIYF. In DNA form, the CDR3 reads TGCAGCGCCGCCCGAACAGGGTCTGGAAACACCATATATTTT.